This T cell receptor (beta chain) was captured in a study of blood T cells in healthy people across ages. Details on this clonotype: The antigen is undetermined.

Study-wide results and caveats: Diversity figures derived from one million T cells were judged to underestimate the true value.

The use of a sample-barcoded 5' primer and a J-beta primer mix characterized a second PCR of about 6 to 11 cycles. Via MiXCR, TCRdb re-called the 5' RACE reads, giving one row per CDR3 protein. The table lists fewer than 900,000 distinct CDR3 sequences, about 42% of them singletons. In germline, CDR1 is LGHDT, CDR2 YNNKEL (reference sequence). This CDR3 is built from 18 residues. The V gene end was trimmed by 2 bases and the J gene end by 2 bases; junction bases not matched to a gene: 14. The sequenced sample consisted of blood. The chain couples TRBV3-1 to TRBJ2-5, with 7 positions matching TRBD2. The sequence was obtained from a woman aged 55 to 70 in good health. The CDR3 DNA reads TGTGCCAGCAGCCAATCCCAAATTCGGGCTAGCGGACAAGAGACCCAGTACTTC. The encoded protein is CASSQSQIRASGQETQYF.